The 14 T cell receptor beta chains below all came from one sample that was sequenced in a study of cytomegalovirus exposure and HLA in healthy donors. This PCR relied on a set of 60 Vbeta primers and 13 Jbeta primers. The repertoire was sequenced with immunoSEQ multiplex PCR; TCRdb's copy has only in-frame clones and lacks some. The profile shows about 240,000 clones, 70% to 90% of them singletons. Material for sequencing was PBMCs. All receptors derive from a woman aged 60-70 years in good health and CMV-seropositive.

The chain carries TRBV7-3 and TRBJ2-3, with 7 bases matching TRBD2. Germline lookup yields CDR1 SGHTA and CDR2 FQGTGA. CDR3 length equals 16 residues. The V segment lost 5 bases and the J segment 3 bases; nucleotides outside the gene matches: 11. The CDR3 sequence is CASSAQGGSLTDTQYF. The CDR3 region has the DNA TGTGCCAGCAGCGCCCAAGGCGGGAGTTTAACAGATACGCAGTATTTT.

CDR3 sequence reads: CASRRTSVLDGELFF. The CDR3 coding sequence is TGTGCCAGCAGACGAACTAGCGTCCTCGACGGGGAGCTGTTTTTT. The chain uses TRBV7-3 and TRBJ2-2, with 7 positions matching TRBD2. Losses at the gene ends were 6 bases for V and 7 bases for J; bases not matched to a gene: 11. In germline, CDR1 is SGHTA, CDR2 FQGTGA. There are 15 residues in the CDR3.

The J gene is TRBJ1-1, the V gene TRBV9; 8 bases align to TRBD1. Germline lookup yields CDR1 SGDLS and CDR2 YYNGEE. V shed 0 bases, J shed 4 bases, and the junction held 14 bases outside the gene matches. The CDR3 length is 18 residues. The CDR3: CASSVARWPPGGSTEAFF. The CDR3 DNA sequence: TGTGCCAGCAGCGTAGCCCGATGGCCTCCAGGGGGCAGCACTGAAGCTTTCTTT.

The table lists this clone with a count of one. Other DNA sequences in the same sample also yield this CDR3. This sequence joins TRBV5-4 and TRBJ2-7, with D possibly matching TRBD2 (5 bases). CDR3 length: 12 amino acids. The V gene lost 2 bases and the J gene lost 3 bases, with 6 bases spanning the gap. Germline assignment: CDR1 SGHNT and CDR2 YYREEE (reference sequence). Written as DNA, the CDR3 is TGTGCCAGCAGCTTAGAGGGCTACGAGCAGTACTTC. Amino acids: CASSLEGYEQYF.

The rearrangement joins TRBV30 to TRBJ2-1, with D perhaps matching TRBD2 (5 bases). The CDR3 spans 12 residues. Germline V gene sequence: CDR1 GTSNPN, CDR2 SVGIG (reference sequence). Trimming took 6 bases from V and 6 from J, leaving 12 bases between them. CDR3 sequence reads: CACLLGFNEQFF. CDR3 DNA sequence: TGTGCCTGCCTACTAGGTTTCAATGAGCAGTTCTTC.

This chain joins TRBV7-2 and TRBJ2-7, with D perhaps matching TRBD1 (5 bases). Per germline, CDR1 SGHTA and CDR2 FQGNSA. The CDR3 has 13 residues. Trimming stripped 1 base from V and 4 bases from J, with 8 bases between. The CDR3 DNA sequence: TGTGCCAGCAGCTTAGTGGGGCGGTACGAGCAGTACTTC. As protein: CASSLVGRYEQYF.

CDR3: CASSLVLAGARNEQFF. The DNA for the CDR3 is TGTGCCAGCAGCTTGGTGCTAGCGGGAGCTCGAAATGAGCAGTTCTTC. The V gene is TRBV5-5, the J gene TRBJ2-1; 10 nucleotides agree with TRBD2. CDR1 and CDR2 (germline): SGHKS, YYEKEE (reference sequence). V lost 0 bases and J lost 7; bases outside the gene matches: 7. CDR3 length: 16 residues.

The rearrangement joins TRBV28 to TRBJ2-7; 13 bases line up with TRBD2. CDR3 length equals 16 residues. Germline V gene lookup returns CDR1 MDHEN and CDR2 SYDVKM. J was trimmed by 2 bases and V by 7 bases; bases with no gene match: 8. CDR3 sequence reads: CASKGTSGTAPYEQYF. In DNA form, the CDR3 reads TGTGCCAGCAAGGGGACTAGCGGGACGGCACCCTACGAGCAGTACTTC.

The chain uses TRBV1 and TRBJ1-3; the table's D call, TRBD1, was not checked against the DNA. TRBV1 is listed as a pseudogene. This CDR3 is built from 20 residues. This CDR3 is CTSSLINRECQGDSGNTIYF. As DNA, the CDR3 is TGCACCAGCAGTCTGATCAACAGGGAGTGTCAAGGGGACTCTGGAAACACCATATATTTT.

This clone was counted only a few times. The genes are TRBV30 and TRBJ2-6; possibly TRBD1 for D (6 bases). Germline V gives CDR1 GTSNPN, CDR2 SVGIG (reference sequence). V shed 0 bases and J shed 1 base, with 10 bases lying between them. The CDR3 totals 16 residues. The CDR3 sequence is CAWSVMRGSGANVLTF. CDR3 DNA sequence: TGTGCCTGGAGTGTAATGAGGGGGTCTGGGGCCAACGTCCTGACTTTC. Combining the CDR3 with reference TRBV30 and TRBJ2-6 gives the whole variable domain SQTIHQWPATLVQPVGSPLSLECTVEGTSNPNLYWYRQAAGRGLQLLFYSVGIGQISSEVPQNLSASRPQDRQFILSSKKLLLSDSGFYLCAWSVMRGSGANVLTFGAGSRLTVL.

V is TRBV2 and J is TRBJ2-7; 10 bases line up with TRBD1. The CDR3 totals 12 residues. Germline lookup yields CDR1 SNHLY and CDR2 FYNNEI. Trimming at V came to 9 bases and at J to 7 bases, leaving 6 bases not matched to a gene. CDR3 amino acids: CASTRTGGEQYF. As DNA, the CDR3 is TGTGCCAGTACCCGGACAGGGGGTGAGCAGTACTTC.

The chain has TRBV7-9 and TRBJ2-5, with D uncertain. This CDR3 region has 14 residues. The germline V gene encodes CDR1 SEHNR and CDR2 FQNEAQ (reference sequence). V was trimmed by 5 bases and J by 2 bases, leaving 12 bases between them. CDR3 in amino acids: CASSMSIPQETQYF. The DNA of the CDR3 is TGTGCCAGCAGCATGAGCATACCACAAGAGACCCAGTACTTC.

The chain joins TRBV7-9 to TRBJ2-5, with 7 bases that match TRBD2. The CDR3 covers 16 residues. V lost 5 bases and J lost 5; bases outside the gene matches: 14. The V gene's germline CDR1 is SEHNR and CDR2 FQNEAQ (reference sequence). CDR3 loop: CASSPPGGRSVETQYF. As DNA, the CDR3 is TGTGCCAGCAGCCCCCCGGGGGGTAGGAGTGTGGAGACCCAGTACTTC.

DNA for the CDR3: TGTGCCAGCAGCTTATCAGGGGAGGGGGAGCTGTTTTTT. Translation gives CASSLSGEGELFF. The V call is TRBV5-6, the J call TRBJ2-2; D perhaps matches TRBD1 (6 bases). The germline V gene encodes CDR1 SGHDT and CDR2 YYEEEE. The ends were cut back, 2 bases at V and 8 bases at J, with 10 bases in the middle. This CDR3 is 13 amino acids long.